This T cell receptor (beta chain) was profiled in a study of CD8 T cells in Susac syndrome. After extraction with the RNeasy kit, roughly 0.45 to 1 ug of the RNA was reverse transcribed using random hexamers. The CDR3 of TCR beta was amplified by immunoSEQ multiplex PCR across 54 Vbeta and 13 Jbeta. Via MiXCR, TCRdb re-called the immunoSEQ multiplex PCR reads, giving one row per CDR3 protein. Of about 200,000 distinct CDR3 sequences in the sample, 90% to 95% were seen once. The CDR3 runs to 15 residues. Germline V CDR1 and CDR2: SQVTM, ANQGSEA. J gave up 5 bases and V 2 bases, and 5 bases lay outside the gene matches. In blood CD8+ and CD4+ T cells, TCR beta underwent sequencing. Controls were drawn from healthy donors and were matched for age and sex.

The sequence came from a human donor in good health. Sequenced sample: CD4+ T cells from PBMCs. The gene calls are TRBV29-1 and TRBJ2-3, with 12 bases aligning to TRBD2. The CDR3 DNA reads as TGCAGCGTTGAACTAGCGGGGGGGCGAGGAGATACGCAGTATTTT. It specifies CSVELAGGRGDTQYF.